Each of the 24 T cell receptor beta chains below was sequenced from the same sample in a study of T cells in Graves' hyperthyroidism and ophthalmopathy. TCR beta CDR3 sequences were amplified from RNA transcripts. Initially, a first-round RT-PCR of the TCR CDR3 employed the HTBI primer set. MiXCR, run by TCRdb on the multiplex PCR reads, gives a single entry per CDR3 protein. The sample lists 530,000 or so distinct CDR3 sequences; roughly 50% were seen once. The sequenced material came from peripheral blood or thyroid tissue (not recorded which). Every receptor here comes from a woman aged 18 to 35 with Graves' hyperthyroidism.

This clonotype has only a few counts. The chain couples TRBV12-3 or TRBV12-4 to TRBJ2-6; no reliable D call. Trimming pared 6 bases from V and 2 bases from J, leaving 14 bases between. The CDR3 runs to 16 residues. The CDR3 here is CASSPLESTGANVLTF. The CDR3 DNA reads TGTGCCAGCAGCCCTTTAGAGAGTACTGGGGCCAACGTCCTGACTTTC.

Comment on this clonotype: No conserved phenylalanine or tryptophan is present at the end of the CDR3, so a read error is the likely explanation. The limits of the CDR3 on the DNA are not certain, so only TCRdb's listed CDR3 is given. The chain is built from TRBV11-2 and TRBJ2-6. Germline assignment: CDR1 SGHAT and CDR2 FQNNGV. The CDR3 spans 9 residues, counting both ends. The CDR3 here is CASSLVRTS.

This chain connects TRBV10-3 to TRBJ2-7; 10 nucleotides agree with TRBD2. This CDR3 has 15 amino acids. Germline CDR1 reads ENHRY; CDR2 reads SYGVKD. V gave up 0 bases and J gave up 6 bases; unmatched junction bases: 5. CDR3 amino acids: CAISESLAGESEQYF. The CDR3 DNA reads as TGTGCCATCAGTGAGTCGCTAGCGGGAGAATCCGAGCAGTACTTC.

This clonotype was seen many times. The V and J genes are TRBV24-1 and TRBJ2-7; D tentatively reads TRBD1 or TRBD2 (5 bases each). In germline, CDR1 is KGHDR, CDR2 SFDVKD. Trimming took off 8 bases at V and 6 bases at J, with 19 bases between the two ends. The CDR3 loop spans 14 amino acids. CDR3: CATTSFRDPLEQYF. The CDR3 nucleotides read TGTGCCACCACTTCCTTCCGGGACCCCCTCGAGCAGTACTTC.

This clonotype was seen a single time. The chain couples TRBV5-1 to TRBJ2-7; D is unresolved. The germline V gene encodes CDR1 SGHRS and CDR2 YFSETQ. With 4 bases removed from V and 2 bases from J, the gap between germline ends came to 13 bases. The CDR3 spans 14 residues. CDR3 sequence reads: CASSPSHLPYEQYF. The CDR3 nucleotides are TGCGCCAGCAGCCCTTCCCATCTTCCCTACGAGCAGTACTTC.

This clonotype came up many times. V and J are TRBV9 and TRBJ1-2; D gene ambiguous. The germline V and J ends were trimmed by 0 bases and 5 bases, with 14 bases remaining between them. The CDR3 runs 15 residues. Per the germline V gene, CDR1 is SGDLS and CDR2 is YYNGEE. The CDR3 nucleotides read TGTGCCAGCAGCGTAGAGGGAAGTGGGTCTTATGGCTACACCTTC. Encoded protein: CASSVEGSGSYGYTF.

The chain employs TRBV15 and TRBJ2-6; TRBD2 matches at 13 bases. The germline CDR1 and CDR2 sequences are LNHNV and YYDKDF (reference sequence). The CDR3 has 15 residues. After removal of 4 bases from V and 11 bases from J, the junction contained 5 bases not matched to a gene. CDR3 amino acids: CATSKGTSGDYVLTF. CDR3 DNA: TGTGCCACCAGCAAAGGGACTAGCGGGGACTACGTCCTGACTTTC.

This CDR3 is CASSLDALTSGSATGELFF. The CDR3 DNA reads TGTGCCAGCAGCTTAGATGCCCTAACTAGCGGGAGTGCTACCGGGGAGCTGTTTTTT. The chain carries TRBV7-6 and TRBJ2-2, with TRBD2 matching 11 bases. Germline V lookup: CDR1 SGHVS, CDR2 FNYEAQ. This CDR3 contains 19 residues. The ends lost 1 base at V and 5 bases at J; junction bases unmatched: 12.

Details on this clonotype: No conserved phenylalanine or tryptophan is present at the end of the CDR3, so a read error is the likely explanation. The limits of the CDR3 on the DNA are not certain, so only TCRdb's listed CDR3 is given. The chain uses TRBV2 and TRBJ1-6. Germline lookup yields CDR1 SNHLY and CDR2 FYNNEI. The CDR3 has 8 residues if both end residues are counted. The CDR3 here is CASSYTTG.

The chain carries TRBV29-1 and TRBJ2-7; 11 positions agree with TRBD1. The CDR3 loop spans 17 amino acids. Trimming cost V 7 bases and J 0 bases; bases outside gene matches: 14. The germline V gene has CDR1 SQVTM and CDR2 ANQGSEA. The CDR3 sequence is CSAMDMGQGDGSYEQYF. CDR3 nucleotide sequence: TGCAGCGCTATGGATATGGGACAGGGGGACGGCTCCTACGAGCAGTACTTC.

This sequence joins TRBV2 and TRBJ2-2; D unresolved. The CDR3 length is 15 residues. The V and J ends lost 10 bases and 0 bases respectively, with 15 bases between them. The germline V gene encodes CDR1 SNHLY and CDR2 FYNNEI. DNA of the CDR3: TGTGCCATCGTCGACGTAACAGCGAACACCGGGGAGCTGTTTTTT. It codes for CAIVDVTANTGELFF. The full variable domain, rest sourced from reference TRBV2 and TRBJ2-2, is EPEVTQTPSHQVTQMGQEVILRCVPISNHLYFYWYRQILGQKVEFLVSFYNNEISEKSEIFDDQFSVERPDGSNFTLKIRSTKLEDSAMYFCAIVDVTANTGELFFGEGSRLTVL.

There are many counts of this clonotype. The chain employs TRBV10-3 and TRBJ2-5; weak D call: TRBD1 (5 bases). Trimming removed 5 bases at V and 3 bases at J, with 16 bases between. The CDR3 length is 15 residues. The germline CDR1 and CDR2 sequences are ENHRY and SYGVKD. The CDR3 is CAISKDKGEKETQYF. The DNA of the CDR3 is TGTGCCATCAGTAAGGACAAGGGCGAAAAAGAGACCCAGTACTTC.

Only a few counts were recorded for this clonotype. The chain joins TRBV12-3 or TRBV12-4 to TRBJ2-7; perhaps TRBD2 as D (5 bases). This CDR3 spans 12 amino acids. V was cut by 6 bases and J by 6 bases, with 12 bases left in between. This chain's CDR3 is CASRGEGGEQYF. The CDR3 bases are TGTGCCAGCAGGGGAGAGGGTGGCGAGCAGTACTTC.

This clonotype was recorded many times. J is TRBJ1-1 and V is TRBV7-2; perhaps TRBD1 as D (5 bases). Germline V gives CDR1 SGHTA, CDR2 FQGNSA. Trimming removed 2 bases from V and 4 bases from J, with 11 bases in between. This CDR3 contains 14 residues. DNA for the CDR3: TGTGCCAGCAGCTTAAGGGGAAGGGGCACTGAAGCTTTCTTT. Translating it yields CASSLRGRGTEAFF.

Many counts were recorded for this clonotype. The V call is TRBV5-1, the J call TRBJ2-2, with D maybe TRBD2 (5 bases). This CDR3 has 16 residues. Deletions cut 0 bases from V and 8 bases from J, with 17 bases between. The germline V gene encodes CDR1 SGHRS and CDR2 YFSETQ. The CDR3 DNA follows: TGCGCCAGCAGCTTGGAGCCGGGAAGTGCGCCGGGGGAGCTGTTTTTT. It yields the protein CASSLEPGSAPGELFF.

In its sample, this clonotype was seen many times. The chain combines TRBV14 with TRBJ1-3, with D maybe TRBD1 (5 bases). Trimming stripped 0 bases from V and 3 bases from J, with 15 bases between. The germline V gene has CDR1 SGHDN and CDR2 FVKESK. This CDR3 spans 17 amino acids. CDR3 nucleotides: TGTGCCAGCAGCCAAGATTCCCTGAGGGGAAATGGAAACACCATATATTTT. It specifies CASSQDSLRGNGNTIYF.

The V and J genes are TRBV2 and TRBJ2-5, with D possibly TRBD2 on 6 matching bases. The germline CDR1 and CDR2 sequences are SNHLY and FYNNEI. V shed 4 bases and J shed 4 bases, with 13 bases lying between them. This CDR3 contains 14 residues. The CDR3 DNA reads TGTGCCAGCAGTGCTAAGGCGGGAACAGAGACCCAGTACTTC. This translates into CASSAKAGTETQYF.

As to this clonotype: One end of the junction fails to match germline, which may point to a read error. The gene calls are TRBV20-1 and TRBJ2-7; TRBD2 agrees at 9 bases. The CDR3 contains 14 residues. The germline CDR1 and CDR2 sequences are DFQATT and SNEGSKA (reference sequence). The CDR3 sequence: CSARGTSDTGELYF. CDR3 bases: TGCAGTGCTAGAGGGACTAGCGACACCGGGGAGCTGTACTTC.

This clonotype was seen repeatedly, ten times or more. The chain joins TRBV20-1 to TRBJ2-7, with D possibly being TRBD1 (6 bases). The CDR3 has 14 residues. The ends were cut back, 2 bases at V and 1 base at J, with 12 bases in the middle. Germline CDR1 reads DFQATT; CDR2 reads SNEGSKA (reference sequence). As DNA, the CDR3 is TGCAGTGCTAGACCACTGACAGGATCCTACGAGCAGTACTTC. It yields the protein CSARPLTGSYEQYF.

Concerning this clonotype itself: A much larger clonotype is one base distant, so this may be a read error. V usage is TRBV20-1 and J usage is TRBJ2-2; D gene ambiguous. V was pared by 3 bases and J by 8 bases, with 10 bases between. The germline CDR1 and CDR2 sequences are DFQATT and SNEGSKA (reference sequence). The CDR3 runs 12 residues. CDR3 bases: TGCAGTGCTAGCGAAGGCCGGGGGGAGCTGTTTTTT. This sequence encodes CSASEGRGELFF.

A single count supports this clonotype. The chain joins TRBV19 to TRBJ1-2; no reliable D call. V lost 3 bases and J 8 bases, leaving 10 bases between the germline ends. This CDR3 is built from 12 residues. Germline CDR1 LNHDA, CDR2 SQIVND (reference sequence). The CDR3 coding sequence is TGTGCCAGTAGTATCGATTGGTGGGGCTACACCTTC. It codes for CASSIDWWGYTF.

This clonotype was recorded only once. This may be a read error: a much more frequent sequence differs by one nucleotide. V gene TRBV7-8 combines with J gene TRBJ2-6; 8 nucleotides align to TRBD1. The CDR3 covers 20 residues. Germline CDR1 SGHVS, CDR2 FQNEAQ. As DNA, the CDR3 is TGTGCCAGCAGCTTAGTTGTGGTTCCGGGACAGGACTCTGGGGCCAACATCCTGACTTTC. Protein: CASSLVVVPGQDSGANILTF.

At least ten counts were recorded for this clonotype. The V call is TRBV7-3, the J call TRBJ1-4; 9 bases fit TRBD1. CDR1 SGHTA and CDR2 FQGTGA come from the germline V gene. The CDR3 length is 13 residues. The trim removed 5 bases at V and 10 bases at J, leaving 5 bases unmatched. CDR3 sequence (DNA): TGTGCCAGCAGCGAGGGACAGGGCACAAAACTGTTTTTT. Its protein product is CASSEGQGTKLFF.

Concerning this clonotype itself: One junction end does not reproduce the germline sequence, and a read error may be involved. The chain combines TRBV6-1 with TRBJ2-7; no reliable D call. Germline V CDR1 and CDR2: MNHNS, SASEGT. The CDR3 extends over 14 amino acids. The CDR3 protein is CAISESMTNYEQYF. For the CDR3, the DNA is TGTGCCATCAGTGAGTCCATGACGAACTACGAGCAGTACTTC.